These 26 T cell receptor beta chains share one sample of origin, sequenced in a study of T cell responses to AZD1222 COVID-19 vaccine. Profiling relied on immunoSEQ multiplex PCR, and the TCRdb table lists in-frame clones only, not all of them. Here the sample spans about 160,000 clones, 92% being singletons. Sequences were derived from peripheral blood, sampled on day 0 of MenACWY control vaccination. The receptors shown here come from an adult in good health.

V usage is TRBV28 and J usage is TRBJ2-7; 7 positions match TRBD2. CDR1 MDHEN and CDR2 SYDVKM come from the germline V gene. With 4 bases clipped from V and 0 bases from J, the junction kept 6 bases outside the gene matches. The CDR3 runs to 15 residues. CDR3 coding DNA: TGTGCCAGCAGTTCGGGAGGCGGGAGCTCCTACGAGCAGTACTTC. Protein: CASSSGGGSSYEQYF.

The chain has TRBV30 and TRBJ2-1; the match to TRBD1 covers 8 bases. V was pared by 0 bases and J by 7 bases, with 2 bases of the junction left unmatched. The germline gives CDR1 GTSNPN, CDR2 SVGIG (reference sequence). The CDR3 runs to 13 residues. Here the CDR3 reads CAWSVDRGNEQFF. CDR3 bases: TGTGCCTGGAGTGTAGACAGGGGTAATGAGCAGTTCTTC.

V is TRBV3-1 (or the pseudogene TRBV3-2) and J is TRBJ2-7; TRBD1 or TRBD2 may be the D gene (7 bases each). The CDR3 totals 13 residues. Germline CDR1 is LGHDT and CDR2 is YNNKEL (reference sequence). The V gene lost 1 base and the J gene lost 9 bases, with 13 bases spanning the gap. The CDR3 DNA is TGTGCCAGCAGCCAAGGTGACAGGGAGGGGCAGTACTTC. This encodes CASSQGDREGQYF.

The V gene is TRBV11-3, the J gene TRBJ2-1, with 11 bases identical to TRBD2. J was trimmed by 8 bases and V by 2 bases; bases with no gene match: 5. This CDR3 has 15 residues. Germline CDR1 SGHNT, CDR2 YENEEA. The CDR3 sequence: CASSLIAGGYDEQFF. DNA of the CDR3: TGTGCCAGCAGCTTAATAGCGGGAGGGTACGATGAGCAGTTCTTC.

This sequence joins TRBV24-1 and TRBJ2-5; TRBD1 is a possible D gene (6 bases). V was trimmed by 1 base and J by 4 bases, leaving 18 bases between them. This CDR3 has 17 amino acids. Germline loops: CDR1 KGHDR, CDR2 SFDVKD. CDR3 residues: CATSDFRGHMERETQYF. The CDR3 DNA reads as TGTGCCACCAGTGATTTCCGGGGACATATGGAGCGAGAGACCCAGTACTTC.

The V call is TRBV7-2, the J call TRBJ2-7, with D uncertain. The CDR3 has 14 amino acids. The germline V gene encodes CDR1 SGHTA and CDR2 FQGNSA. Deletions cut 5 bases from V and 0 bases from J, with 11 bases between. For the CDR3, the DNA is TGTGCCAGCAGCCCCCTCCCGCCCTCCTACGAGCAGTACTTC. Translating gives CASSPLPPSYEQYF.

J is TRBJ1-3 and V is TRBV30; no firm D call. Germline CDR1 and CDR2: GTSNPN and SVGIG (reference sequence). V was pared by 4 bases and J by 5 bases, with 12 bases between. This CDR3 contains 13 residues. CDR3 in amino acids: CAWNKEWRNTIYF. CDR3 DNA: TGTGCCTGGAACAAGGAGTGGAGAAACACCATATATTTT.

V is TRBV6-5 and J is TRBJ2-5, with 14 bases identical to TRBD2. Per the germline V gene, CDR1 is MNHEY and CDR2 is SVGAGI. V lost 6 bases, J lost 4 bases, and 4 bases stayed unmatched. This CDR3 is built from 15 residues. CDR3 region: CASRGTSGRSETQYF. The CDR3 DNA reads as TGTGCCAGCAGAGGGACTAGCGGGAGATCAGAGACCCAGTACTTC.

CDR3 amino acids: CAISVMDTQYF. CDR3 in DNA: TGTGCCATCAGCGTCATGGATACGCAGTATTTT. V is TRBV10-3 and J is TRBJ2-3; D remains ambiguous. The V end was cut by 6 bases, the J end by 6 bases, with 7 bases between. Germline assignment: CDR1 ENHRY and CDR2 SYGVKD. The CDR3 totals 11 residues.

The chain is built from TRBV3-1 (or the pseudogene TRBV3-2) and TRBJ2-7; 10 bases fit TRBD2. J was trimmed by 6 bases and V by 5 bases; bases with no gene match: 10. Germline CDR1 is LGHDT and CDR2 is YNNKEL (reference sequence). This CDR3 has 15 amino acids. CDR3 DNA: TGTGCCAGCAGCGCCGCTAGCGGGAGTTTAGGCGAGCAGTACTTC. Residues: CASSAASGSLGEQYF.

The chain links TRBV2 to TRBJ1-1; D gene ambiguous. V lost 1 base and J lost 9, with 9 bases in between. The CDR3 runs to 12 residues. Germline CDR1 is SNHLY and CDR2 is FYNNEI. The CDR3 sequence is CASSEGGLQAFF. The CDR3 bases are TGTGCCAGCAGTGAAGGAGGGTTACAAGCTTTCTTT.

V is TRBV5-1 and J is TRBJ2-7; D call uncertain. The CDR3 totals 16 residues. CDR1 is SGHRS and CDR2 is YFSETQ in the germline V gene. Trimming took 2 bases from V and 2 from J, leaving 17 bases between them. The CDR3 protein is CASSFLAQAYPYEQYF. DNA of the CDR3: TGCGCCAGCAGCTTCTTAGCTCAGGCCTACCCCTACGAGCAGTACTTC.

The CDR3 is CAWSTTGNYGYTF. DNA of the CDR3: TGTGCCTGGAGTACTACGGGGAACTATGGCTACACCTTC. The V call is TRBV30, the J call TRBJ1-2; D gene ambiguous. Between the trimmed V and J ends, which lost 2 bases and 2 bases, there was a span of 9 bases. The CDR3 length is 13 residues. The germline CDR1 and CDR2 sequences are GTSNPN and SVGIG (reference sequence).

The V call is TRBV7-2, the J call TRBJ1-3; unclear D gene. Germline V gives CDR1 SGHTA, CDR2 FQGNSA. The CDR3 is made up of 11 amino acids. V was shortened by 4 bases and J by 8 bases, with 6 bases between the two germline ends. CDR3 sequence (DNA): TGTGCCAGCAGCTCCACGGACACCATATATTTT. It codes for CASSSTDTIYF.

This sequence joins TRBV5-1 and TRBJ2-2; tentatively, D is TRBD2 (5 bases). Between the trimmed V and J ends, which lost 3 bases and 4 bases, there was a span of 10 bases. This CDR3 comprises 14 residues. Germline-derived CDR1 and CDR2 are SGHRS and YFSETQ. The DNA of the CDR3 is TGCGCCAGCAGCTCCCTCGGACTCACCGGGGAGCTGTTTTTT. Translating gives CASSSLGLTGELFF. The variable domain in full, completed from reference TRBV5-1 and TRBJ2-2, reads KAGVTQTPRYLIKTRGQQVTLSCSPISGHRSVSWYQQTPGQGLQFLFEYFSETQRNKGNFPGRFSGRQFSNSRSEMNVSTLELGDSALYLCASSSLGLTGELFFGEGSRLTVL.

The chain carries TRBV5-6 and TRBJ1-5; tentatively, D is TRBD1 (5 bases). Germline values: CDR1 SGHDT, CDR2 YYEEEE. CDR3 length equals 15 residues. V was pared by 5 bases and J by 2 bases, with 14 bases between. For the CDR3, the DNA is TGTGCCAGCAGTTGGGGGTACGGAGGCAATCAGCCCCAGCATTTT. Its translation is CASSWGYGGNQPQHF.

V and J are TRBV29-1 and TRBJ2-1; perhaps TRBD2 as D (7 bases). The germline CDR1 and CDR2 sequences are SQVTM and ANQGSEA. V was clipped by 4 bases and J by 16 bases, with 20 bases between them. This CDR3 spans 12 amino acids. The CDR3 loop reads CSVGGRAGEVFF. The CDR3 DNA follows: TGCAGCGTTGGGGGGCGGGCGGGAGAAGTCTTCTTC.

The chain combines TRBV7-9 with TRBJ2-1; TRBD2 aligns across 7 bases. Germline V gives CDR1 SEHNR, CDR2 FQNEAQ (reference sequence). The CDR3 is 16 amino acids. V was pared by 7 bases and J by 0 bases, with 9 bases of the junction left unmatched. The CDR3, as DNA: TGTGCCAGCAAACCCTCGGGCGGGAGCTCCTACAATGAGCAGTTCTTC. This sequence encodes CASKPSGGSSYNEQFF.

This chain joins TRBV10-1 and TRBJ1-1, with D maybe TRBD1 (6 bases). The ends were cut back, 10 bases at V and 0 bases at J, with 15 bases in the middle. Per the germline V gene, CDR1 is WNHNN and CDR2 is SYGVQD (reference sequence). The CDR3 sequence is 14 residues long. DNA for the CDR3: TGCGCCAACCCTAGGGGGGACATGAACACTGAAGCTTTCTTT. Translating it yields CANPRGDMNTEAFF.

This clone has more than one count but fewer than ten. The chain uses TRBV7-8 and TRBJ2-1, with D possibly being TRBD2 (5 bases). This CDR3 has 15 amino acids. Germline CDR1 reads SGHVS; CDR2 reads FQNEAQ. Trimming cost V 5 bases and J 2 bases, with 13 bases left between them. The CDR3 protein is CASSTGGSAYNEQFF. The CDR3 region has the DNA TGTGCCAGCAGCACCGGAGGTAGCGCCTACAATGAGCAGTTCTTC. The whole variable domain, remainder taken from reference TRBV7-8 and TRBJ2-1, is GAGVSQSPRYKVAKRGQDVALRCDPISGHVSLFWYQQALGQGPEFLTYFQNEAQLDKSGLPSDRFFAERPEGSVSTLKIQRTQQEDSAVYLCASSTGGSAYNEQFFGPGTRLTVL.

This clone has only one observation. The CDR3 coding sequence is TGTGCCAGCAGTTCGTCCGGGACAGGACGCAATCAGCCCCAGCATTTT. Residues: CASSSSGTGRNQPQHF. This chain connects TRBV6-5 to TRBJ1-5; 8 nucleotides match TRBD1. V was clipped by 4 bases and J by 2 bases; unmatched bases: 7. Germline V gene lookup returns CDR1 MNHEY and CDR2 SVGAGI. This CDR3 spans 16 amino acids.

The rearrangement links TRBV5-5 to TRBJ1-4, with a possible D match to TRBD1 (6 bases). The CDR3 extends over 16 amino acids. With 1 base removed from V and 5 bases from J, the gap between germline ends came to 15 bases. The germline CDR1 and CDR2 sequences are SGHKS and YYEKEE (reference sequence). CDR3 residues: CASSLLRGAGNEKLFF. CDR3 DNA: TGTGCCAGCAGCTTGCTGCGGGGGGCTGGAAATGAAAAACTGTTTTTT.

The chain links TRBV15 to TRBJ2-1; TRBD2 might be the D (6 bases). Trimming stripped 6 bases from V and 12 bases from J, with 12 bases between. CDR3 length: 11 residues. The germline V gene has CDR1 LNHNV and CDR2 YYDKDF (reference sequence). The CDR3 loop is CATSGGWAQFF. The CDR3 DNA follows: TGTGCCACCAGTGGGGGGTGGGCGCAGTTCTTC.

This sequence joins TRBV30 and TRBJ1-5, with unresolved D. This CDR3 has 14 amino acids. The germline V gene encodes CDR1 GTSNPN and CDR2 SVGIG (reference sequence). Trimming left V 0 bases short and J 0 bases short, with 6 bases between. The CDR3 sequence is CAWSVSDSNQPQHF. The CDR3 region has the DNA TGTGCCTGGAGTGTGTCAGATAGCAATCAGCCCCAGCATTTT.

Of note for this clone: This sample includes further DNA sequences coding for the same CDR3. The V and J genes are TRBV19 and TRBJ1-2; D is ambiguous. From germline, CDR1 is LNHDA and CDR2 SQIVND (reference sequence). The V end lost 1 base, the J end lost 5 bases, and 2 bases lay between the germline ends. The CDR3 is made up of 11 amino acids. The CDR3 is CASSIGYGYTF. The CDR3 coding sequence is TGTGCCAGTAGTATAGGTTATGGCTACACCTTC.

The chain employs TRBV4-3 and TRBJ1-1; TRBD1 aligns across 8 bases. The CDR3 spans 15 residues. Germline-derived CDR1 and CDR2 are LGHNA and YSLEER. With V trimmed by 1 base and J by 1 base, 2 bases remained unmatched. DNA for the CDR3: TGCGCCAGCAGCCAAGTCGGGACAGGGAACACTGAAGCTTTCTTT. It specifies CASSQVGTGNTEAFF.